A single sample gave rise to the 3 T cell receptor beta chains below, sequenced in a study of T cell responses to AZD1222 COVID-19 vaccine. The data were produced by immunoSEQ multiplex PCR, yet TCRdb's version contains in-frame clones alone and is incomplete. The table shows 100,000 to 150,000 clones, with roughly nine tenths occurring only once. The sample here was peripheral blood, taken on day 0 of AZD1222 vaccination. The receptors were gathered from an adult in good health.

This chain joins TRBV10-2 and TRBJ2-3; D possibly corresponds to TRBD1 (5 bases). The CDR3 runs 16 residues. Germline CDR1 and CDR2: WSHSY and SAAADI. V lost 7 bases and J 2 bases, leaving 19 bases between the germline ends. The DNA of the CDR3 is TGCGCCAGCACCTCCAGGACAAACACCTTCACAGATACGCAGTATTTT. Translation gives CASTSRTNTFTDTQYF.

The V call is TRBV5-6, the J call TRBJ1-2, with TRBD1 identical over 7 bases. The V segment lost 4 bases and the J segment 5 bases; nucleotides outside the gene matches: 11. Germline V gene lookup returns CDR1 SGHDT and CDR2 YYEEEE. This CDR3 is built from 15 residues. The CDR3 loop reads CASSPILDRLYGYTF. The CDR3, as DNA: TGTGCCAGCAGCCCAATCCTGGACAGGTTGTATGGCTACACCTTC.

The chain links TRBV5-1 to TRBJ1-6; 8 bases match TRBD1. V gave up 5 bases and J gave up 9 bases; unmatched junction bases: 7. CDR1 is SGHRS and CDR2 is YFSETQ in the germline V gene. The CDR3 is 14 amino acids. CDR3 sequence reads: CASRLTGGGSPLHF. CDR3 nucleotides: TGCGCCAGCAGACTTACAGGGGGGGGTTCACCCCTCCACTTT.